This entry describes one T cell receptor (beta chain). The antigen this receptor binds is unknown. The record has no base qualities; no much larger clone is one base away. Trimming costs V 4 bases and J 3 bases, and their ends lie 20 bases apart. CDR1 KGHSH and CDR2 LQKENI were looked up in the germline V gene. Including cysteine and phenylalanine, the CDR3 has 17 amino acids. Of all the DNA, just the CDR3 is kept, 51 bases in frame from base 1. These data originate in a study of identifying expanded T cells in peripheral blood (dated by TCRdb to the late 2010s). For context, the study as a whole: Technical replicates were generated by sequencing separate aliquots of the same genomic DNA pool, with four replicates compared pairwise. What the research found in general, with its limitations: The binomial model flagged around 1.2 differentially abundant clones between technical replicates, compared with around 15 over about 2 weeks and 19 over four weeks. Across all healthy-donor time intervals, the beta-binomial model significantly cut both the number of clones called differentially abundant and the false-positive rate. The authors expected that biological variance in healthy repertoires might rise further over much longer intervals, such as months to years. In all healthy donors, the variance in clone template counts between samples taken approximately 15 days apart rose significantly as total template count increased.

During the collection period, no immune events, such as infections, were documented for the healthy donors. Time-dependent variance in a beta-binomial model of T-cell clone differential abundance was calibrated using healthy-donor blood repertoires as a training cohort. The training cohort included 10 or so healthy donors, of whom 3 were female and 7 were male. An age range of roughly 29 to 65 years, with an average of 43 years, was recorded for the donors. Whole blood from each healthy donor was obtained from a commercial supplier and was collected at three time points approximately 13 days apart. Genomic DNA was extracted from unsorted whole blood for immunosequencing. TCRbeta CDR3 regions were profiled by bias-controlled multiplex PCR amplification of genomic DNA with the immunoSEQ Assay. As for how the authors treated the data: The absolute abundance of each unique TCRbeta CDR3 region was quantified after sequences were collapsed and filtered. Differential abundance was assessed using a binomial (Fisher-equivalent) model and a beta-binomial model in which time-dependent variance fitted from healthy donors was added. Clones with fewer than 5 combined templates were excluded, and clones with Benjamini-Hochberg FDR below 0.01 were called differentially abundant. The form v = (b*log(k)+a)^2 was used to model beta-binomial variance as a function of total template count across the two samples. TCRdb mirrors the immuneACCESS table, restricted to in-frame sequences. Some clones are absent from its copies; in checked studies, under half trace to an unresolved V gene, and the reason for the others is unknown. The V and J calls and clone size are taken from that table; D and trimming were inferred from the DNA. The table for this sample lists about 110,000 clones; approximately 90% of them were counted only once. The ten most abundant clones make up roughly 15% of the sample.

Sequencing was carried out using blood. The chain links TRBV18 with TRBJ2-3; tentative D gene TRBD2, with 6 bases matching. The sequence derives from a person between 18 and 75 years old in good health. The sequenced DNA: TGTGCCAGCTCACTCAGGGTCGGGGACTCGGGGACAGATACGCAGTATTTT. This yields the protein CASSLRVGDSGTDTQYF.